This T cell receptor (beta chain) was profiled in a study of blood T cell repertoires in COVID-19. Study-level background: COVID-19 samples collected from the United States, Italy and Spain covered acute and convalescent phases. T cells, B-cell-depleted T cells, or PBMCs provided the cDNA or gDNA that served as material.

The CDR3 loop spans 16 amino acids. Germline V lookup: CDR1 SGHTA, CDR2 FQGNSA. V lost 6 bases to trimming and J lost 7 bases, with 19 bases between them. In the source study's methods: How many nucleated cells were present was estimated from reference gene primer amplification. Assay used: immunoSEQ multiplex PCR; TCRdb lists only in-frame clones, some missing. For V, J and clone size, that table is used; D and trimming come from the DNA. This table has more than 65,000 clones, about four fifths appearing once. Sequenced material: peripheral blood. The TCR sequence derives from a human donor in a cohort sampled during active COVID-19. The V and J genes are TRBV7-2 and TRBJ1-6, with D hard to call. The CDR3 protein is CASSRQIPGVNSPLHF. The CDR3 nucleotides are TGTGCCAGCAGTCGCCAGATCCCGGGAGTGAATTCACCCCTCCACTTT.